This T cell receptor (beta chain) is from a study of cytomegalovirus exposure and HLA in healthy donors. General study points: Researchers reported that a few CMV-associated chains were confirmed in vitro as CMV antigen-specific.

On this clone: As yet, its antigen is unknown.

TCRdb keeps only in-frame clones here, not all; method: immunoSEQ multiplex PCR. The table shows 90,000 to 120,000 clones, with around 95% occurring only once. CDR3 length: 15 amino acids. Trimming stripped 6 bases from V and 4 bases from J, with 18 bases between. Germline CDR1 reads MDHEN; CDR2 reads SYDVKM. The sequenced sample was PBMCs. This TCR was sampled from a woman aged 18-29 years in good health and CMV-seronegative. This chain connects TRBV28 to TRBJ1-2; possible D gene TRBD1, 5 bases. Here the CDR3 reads CASRGGGVPAYGYTF. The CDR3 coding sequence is TGTGCCAGCAGGGGGGGTGGGGTCCCGGCCTATGGCTACACCTTC.